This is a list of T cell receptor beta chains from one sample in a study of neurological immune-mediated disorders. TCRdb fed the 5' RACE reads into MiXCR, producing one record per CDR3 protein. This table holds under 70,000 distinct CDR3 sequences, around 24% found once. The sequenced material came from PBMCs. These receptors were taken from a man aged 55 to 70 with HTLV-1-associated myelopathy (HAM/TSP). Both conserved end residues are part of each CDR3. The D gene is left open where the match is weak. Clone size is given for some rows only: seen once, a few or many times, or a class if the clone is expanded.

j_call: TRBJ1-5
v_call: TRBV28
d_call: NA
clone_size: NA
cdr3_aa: CASSPALGPTSNQPQHF
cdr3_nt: TGTGCAAGCAGTCCAGCCCTAGGTCCGACCAGCAATCAGCCCCAGCATTTT

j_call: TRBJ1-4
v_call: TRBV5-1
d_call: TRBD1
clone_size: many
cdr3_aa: CASGTGTNEKLFF
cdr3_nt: TGCGCCAGCGGGACAGGCACTAATGAAAAACTGTTTTTT

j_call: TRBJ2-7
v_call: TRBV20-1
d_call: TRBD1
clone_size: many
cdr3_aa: CSASTGGSYEQYF
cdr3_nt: TGCAGTGCTAGCACAGGGGGCTCCTACGAGCAGTACTTC

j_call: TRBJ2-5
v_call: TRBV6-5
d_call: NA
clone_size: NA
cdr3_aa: CASSYMETQYF
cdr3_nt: TGTGCCAGCAGTTATATGGAGACCCAGTACTTC

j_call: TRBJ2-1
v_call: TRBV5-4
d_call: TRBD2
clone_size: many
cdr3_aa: CASSQDGTSGRAVEQFF
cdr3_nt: TGTGCAAGCAGCCAGGATGGGACTAGCGGGAGGGCCGTTGAGCAGTTCTTC

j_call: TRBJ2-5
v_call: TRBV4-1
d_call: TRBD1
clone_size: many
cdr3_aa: CASSQGSPGGAETQYF
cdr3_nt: TGCGCCAGCAGCCAAGGGTCTCCAGGGGGAGCGGAGACCCAGTACTTC

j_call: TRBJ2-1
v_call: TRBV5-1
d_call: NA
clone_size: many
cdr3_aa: CASSRAANGGINNEQFF
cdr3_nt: TGCGCCAGCAGCAGGGCTGCAAATGGCGGGATAAACAATGAGCAGTTCTTC

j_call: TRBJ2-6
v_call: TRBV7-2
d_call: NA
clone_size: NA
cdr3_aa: CASTGGTGANVLTF
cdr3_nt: TGTGCCAGCACTGGGGGAACTGGGGCCAACGTCCTGACTTTC

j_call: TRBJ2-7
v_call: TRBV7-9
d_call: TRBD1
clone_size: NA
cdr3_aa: CASRSGQGTVEQYF
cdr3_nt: TGTGCCAGCAGATCAGGGCAGGGGACAGTCGAGCAGTACTTC

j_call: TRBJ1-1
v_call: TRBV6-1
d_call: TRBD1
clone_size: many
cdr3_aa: CASSTRQGRTEAFF
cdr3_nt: TGTGCCAGCAGTACCCGACAGGGTAGAACTGAAGCTTTCTTT

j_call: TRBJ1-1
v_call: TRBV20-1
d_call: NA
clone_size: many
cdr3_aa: CSVPRGGRGAFF
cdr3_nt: TGCAGTGTCCCAAGGGGGGGGCGAGGAGCTTTCTTT

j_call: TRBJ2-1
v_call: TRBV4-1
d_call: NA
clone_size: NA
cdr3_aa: CASSQERRAEQFF
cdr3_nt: TGCGCCAGCAGCCAAGAAAGGCGGGCTGAGCAGTTCTTC

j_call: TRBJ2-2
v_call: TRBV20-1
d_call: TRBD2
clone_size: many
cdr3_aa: CSARTSGSDGTGELFF
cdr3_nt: TGCAGTGCTAGGACTAGCGGGAGTGACGGCACCGGGGAGCTGTTTTTT

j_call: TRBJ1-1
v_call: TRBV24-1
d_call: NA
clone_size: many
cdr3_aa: CATSARGRAFF
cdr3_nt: TGTGCCACCAGTGCCAGGGGTCGAGCTTTCTTT

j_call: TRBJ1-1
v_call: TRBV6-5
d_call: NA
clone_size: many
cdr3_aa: CASRQAAGFAFF
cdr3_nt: TGTGCCAGCAGACAGGCCGCGGGTTTCGCTTTCTTT

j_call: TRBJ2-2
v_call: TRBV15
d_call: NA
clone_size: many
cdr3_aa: CATSRDIWGDSARSGELFF
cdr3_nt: TGTGCCACCAGCAGAGATATTTGGGGGGACAGCGCGCGGTCCGGGGAGCTGTTTTTT

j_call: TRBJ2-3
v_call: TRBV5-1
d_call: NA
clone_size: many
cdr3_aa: CASSFGGVEDTQYF
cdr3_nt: TGCGCCAGCAGCTTCGGGGGAGTCGAAGATACGCAGTATTTT

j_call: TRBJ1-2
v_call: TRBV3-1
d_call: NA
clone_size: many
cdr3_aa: CASSPSANYGYTF
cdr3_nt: TGTGCCAGCAGCCCCTCAGCTAACTATGGCTACACCTTC

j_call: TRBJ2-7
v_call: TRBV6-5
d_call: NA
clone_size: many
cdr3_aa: CASRPQGGEQYF
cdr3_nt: TGTGCCAGCAGGCCCCAGGGTGGTGAGCAGTACTTC

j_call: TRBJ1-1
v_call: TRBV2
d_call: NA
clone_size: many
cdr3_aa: CASSVGGWNTEAFF
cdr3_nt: TGTGCCAGCAGTGTAGGGGGATGGAACACTGAAGCTTTCTTT

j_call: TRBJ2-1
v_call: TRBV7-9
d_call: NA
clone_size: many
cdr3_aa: CASTIVGTPYNEQFF
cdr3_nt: TGTGCCAGCACTATCGTGGGGACTCCCTACAATGAGCAGTTCTTC

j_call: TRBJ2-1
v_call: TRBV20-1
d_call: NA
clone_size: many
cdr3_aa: CSEASGDSYNEQFF
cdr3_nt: TGCAGTGAGGCCAGCGGAGACTCCTACAATGAGCAGTTCTTC